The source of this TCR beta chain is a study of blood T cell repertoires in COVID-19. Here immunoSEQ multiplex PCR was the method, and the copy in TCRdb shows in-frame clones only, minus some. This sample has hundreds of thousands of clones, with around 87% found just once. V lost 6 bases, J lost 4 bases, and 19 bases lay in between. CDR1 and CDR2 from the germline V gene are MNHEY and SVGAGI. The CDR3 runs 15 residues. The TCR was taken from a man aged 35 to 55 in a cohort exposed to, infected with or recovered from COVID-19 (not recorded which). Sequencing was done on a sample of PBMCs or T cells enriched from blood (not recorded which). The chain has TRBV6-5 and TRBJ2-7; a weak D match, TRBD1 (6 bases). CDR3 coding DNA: TGTGCCAGCAGCACCTCACGGGGCAGGGGATACGAGCAGTACTTC. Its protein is CASSTSRGRGYEQYF.